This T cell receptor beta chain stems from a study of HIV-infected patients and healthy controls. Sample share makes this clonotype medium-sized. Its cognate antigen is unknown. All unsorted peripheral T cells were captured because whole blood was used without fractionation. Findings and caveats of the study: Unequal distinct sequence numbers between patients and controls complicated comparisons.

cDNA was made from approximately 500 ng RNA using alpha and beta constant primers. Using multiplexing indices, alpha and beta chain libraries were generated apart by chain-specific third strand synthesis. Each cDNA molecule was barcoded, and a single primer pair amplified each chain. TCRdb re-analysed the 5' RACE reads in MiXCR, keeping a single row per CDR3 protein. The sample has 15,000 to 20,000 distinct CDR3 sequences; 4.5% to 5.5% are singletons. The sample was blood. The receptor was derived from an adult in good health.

The CDR3 reads CSARGIRYEQYF. Written as DNA, the CDR3 is TGCAGTGCTAGGGGAATTAGGTACGAGCAGTACTTC. This chain joins TRBV20-1 and TRBJ2-7; D is ambiguous. V lost 3 bases, J lost 4 bases, and 10 bases lay in between. Germline V gene lookup returns CDR1 DFQATT and CDR2 SNEGSKA (reference sequence). The CDR3 sequence is 12 residues long.